Below, 24 T cell receptor beta chains from the same sample are listed, as sequenced in a study of OX40 agonist ivuxolimab in advanced cancers. Sequencing was performed with immunoSEQ multiplex PCR; in TCRdb, only in-frame clones are kept and a portion is missing. Counted here are some 85,000 clones, about 89% occurring once; the ten biggest clones make up around 1.6%. The sample consisted of CD4+ or CD8+ T cells sorted from blood, taken in a trial of the OX40 agonist ivuxolimab. The receptors derive from an adult with an advanced solid tumor such as melanoma, head and neck, liver or kidney cancer.

V and J are TRBV30 and TRBJ1-3; possibly TRBD1 for D (5 bases). This CDR3 region has 14 residues. V was trimmed by 3 bases and J by 3 bases, leaving 12 bases between them. Germline V CDR1 and CDR2: GTSNPN, SVGIG (reference sequence). For the CDR3, the DNA is TGTGCCTGGAGCGTGGGGCTGGATGGAAACACCATATATTTT. Its translation is CAWSVGLDGNTIYF.

This clone appeared a few times. The chain links TRBV28 to TRBJ1-5; 7 positions agree with TRBD1. From germline, CDR1 is MDHEN and CDR2 SYDVKM. J was trimmed by 6 bases and V by 5 bases; bases with no gene match: 7. The CDR3 spans 14 residues. The CDR3 bases are TGTGCCAGCAGTACCGACAGGGAAGGTCAGCCCCAGCATTTT. Protein: CASSTDREGQPQHF.

The genes are TRBV12-2 and TRBJ1-4. TRBV12-2 is tagged as a pseudogene. The CDR3 loop spans 17 amino acids. The CDR3 is CASRLARRHPRGEKLFF. The CDR3 nucleotides read TGTGCAAGTCGCTTAGCGCGTAGGCACCCTCGGGGTGAAAAACTGTTTTTT.

CDR3 sequence reads: CASSLGQGFDEQYF. CDR3 in DNA: TGTGCCAGCAGTTTGGGACAGGGTTTCGACGAGCAGTACTTC. This chain links TRBV28 with TRBJ2-7, with 9 bases fitting TRBD1. CDR3 length equals 14 residues. V was pared by 3 bases and J by 5 bases, with 5 bases of the junction left unmatched. The germline gives CDR1 MDHEN, CDR2 SYDVKM. Combining the CDR3 with reference TRBV28 and TRBJ2-7 gives the whole variable domain DVKVTQSSRYLVKRTGEKVFLECVQDMDHENMFWYRQDPGLGLRLIYFSYDVKMKEKGDIPEGYSVSREKKERFSLILESASTNQTSMYLCASSLGQGFDEQYFGPGTRLTVT.

The chain is built from TRBV19 and TRBJ2-7; D ambiguous. V was cut by 3 bases and J by 7 bases, with 13 bases left in between. The germline V gene has CDR1 LNHDA and CDR2 SQIVND (reference sequence). This CDR3 is 13 amino acids long. This CDR3 reads CASSMGPRQEQYF. The CDR3 nucleotides are TGTGCCAGTAGTATGGGTCCTAGACAAGAGCAGTACTTC.

The chain has TRBV9 and TRBJ2-7; 10 bases are shared with TRBD2. Germline CDR1 and CDR2: SGDLS and YYNGEE. The length of the CDR3 is 15 residues. The trim removed 4 bases at V and 0 bases at J, leaving 4 bases unmatched. DNA for the CDR3: TGTGCCAGCAGCCCTCGGACTAGCGGCTCCTACGAGCAGTACTTC. Translation: CASSPRTSGSYEQYF.

The rearrangement joins TRBV28 to TRBJ2-7; TRBD1 matches at 12 bases. The CDR3 totals 18 residues. The germline CDR1 and CDR2 sequences are MDHEN and SYDVKM. V lost 1 base, J lost 3 bases, and 10 bases stayed unmatched. CDR3 bases: TGTGCCAGCAGTTTATCGGGGACAGGGGGCGCAGGGTTCTACGAGCAGTACTTC. Translation: CASSLSGTGGAGFYEQYF.

Here the CDR3 reads CASSSAPNEQFF. The CDR3 nucleotides are TGTGCCAGCAGTTCCGCCCCCAATGAGCAGTTCTTC. V gene TRBV6-5 combines with J gene TRBJ2-1; no definite D call. Germline assignment: CDR1 MNHEY and CDR2 SVGAGI. Trimming stripped 4 bases from V and 6 bases from J, with 7 bases between. This CDR3 is built from 12 residues.

This chain links TRBV5-4 with TRBJ2-3, with TRBD2 identical over 12 bases. CDR3 length: 16 amino acids. Unmatched junction bases numbered 6, after V lost 3 bases and J lost 4 bases. The germline gives CDR1 SGHNT, CDR2 YYREEE (reference sequence). The CDR3 spells CASSSSTSGRADTQYF. In DNA, the CDR3 is TGTGCCAGCAGCTCCTCGACTAGCGGGAGAGCAGATACGCAGTATTTT.

V gene TRBV19 combines with J gene TRBJ1-4; D is possibly TRBD1 (5 bases). CDR3 length: 14 residues. Germline V gene sequence: CDR1 LNHDA, CDR2 SQIVND (reference sequence). V was trimmed by 3 bases and J by 13 bases, leaving 18 bases between them. This chain's CDR3 is CASSINRDGNRLFF. In DNA, the CDR3 is TGTGCCAGTAGTATCAATAGGGACGGTAATCGACTGTTTTTT.

The rearrangement uses TRBV6-6 and TRBJ2-7; D is ambiguous. This CDR3 contains 12 residues. V lost 5 bases, J lost 8 bases, and 13 bases lay in between. The germline V gene has CDR1 MNHNY and CDR2 SVGAGI (reference sequence). CDR3 sequence: CASSNRPAQQYF. CDR3 coding DNA: TGTGCCAGCAGTAATCGGCCGGCTCAGCAGTACTTC.

V usage is TRBV2 and J usage is TRBJ2-7; D tentatively reads TRBD1 or TRBD2 (5 bases each). With 11 bases removed from V and 7 bases from J, the gap between germline ends came to 18 bases. The CDR3 contains 12 residues. The germline CDR1 and CDR2 sequences are SNHLY and FYNNEI. The CDR3 sequence is CAGSVGGTEQYF. The DNA for the CDR3 is TGTGCCGGTTCTGTTGGGGGTACGGAGCAGTACTTC.

The chain joins TRBV2 to TRBJ2-7; no definite D call. The CDR3 length is 13 residues. V lost 5 bases, J lost 6 bases, and 14 bases lay in between. Per germline, CDR1 SNHLY and CDR2 FYNNEI. The CDR3 loop reads CASSSKGPIEQYF. The CDR3 nucleotides are TGTGCCAGCAGTTCAAAGGGTCCCATCGAGCAGTACTTC.

V is TRBV5-1 and J is TRBJ2-3; no firm D call. Germline V CDR1 and CDR2: SGHRS, YFSETQ. This CDR3 region has 16 residues. V was shortened by 0 bases and J by 0 bases, with 11 bases between the two germline ends. The CDR3 nucleotides read TGCGCCAGCAGCTTGGAGGCGACGATAAGCACAGATACGCAGTATTTT. Its translation: CASSLEATISTDTQYF.

The chain links TRBV5-1 to TRBJ2-7; 9 nucleotides align to TRBD1. Per germline, CDR1 SGHRS and CDR2 YFSETQ. There are 16 residues in the CDR3. J was trimmed by 3 bases and V by 3 bases; bases with no gene match: 10. The CDR3 nucleotides are TGCGCCAGCAGCTCCTCCGGGACAGGGACATTCTACGAGCAGTACTTC. Its translation: CASSSSGTGTFYEQYF.

The rearrangement uses TRBV2 and TRBJ2-7, with 12 bases fitting TRBD2. This CDR3 has 15 amino acids. Germline CDR1 reads SNHLY; CDR2 reads FYNNEI. Trimming cost V 4 bases and J 3 bases; bases outside gene matches: 4. The CDR3 is CASSARTSGVYEQYF. The CDR3 nucleotides read TGTGCCAGCAGTGCCCGGACTAGCGGGGTCTACGAGCAGTACTTC. The whole variable domain, remainder taken from reference TRBV2 and TRBJ2-7, is EPEVTQTPSHQVTQMGQEVILRCVPISNHLYFYWYRQILGQKVEFLVSFYNNEISEKSEIFDDQFSVERPDGSNFTLKIRSTKLEDSAMYFCASSARTSGVYEQYFGPGTRLTVT.

CDR3 amino acids: CASSPGGTGGNDGYTF. The CDR3 DNA is TGTGCCAGCTCACCTGGGGGAACAGGGGGCAATGATGGCTACACCTTC. This rearrangement joins TRBV18 to TRBJ1-2, with 9 bases lining up with TRBD1. Trimming cost V 3 bases and J 6 bases; bases outside gene matches: 11. The CDR3 extends over 16 amino acids. Looked up from germline, CDR1 is KGHSH and CDR2 is LQKENI.

This chain links TRBV19 with TRBJ1-1; possibly TRBD1 for D (6 bases). The germline V gene encodes CDR1 LNHDA and CDR2 SQIVND (reference sequence). This CDR3 spans 15 amino acids. V lost 4 bases and J 0 bases, leaving 12 bases between the germline ends. The CDR3 bases are TGTGCCAGTAGTACCCAGACAGGATTGAACACTGAAGCTTTCTTT. This gives the protein CASSTQTGLNTEAFF.

The chain recombines TRBV27 with TRBJ1-1; D remains unclear. CDR1 and CDR2 from the germline V gene are MNHEY and SMNVEV (reference sequence). The CDR3 contains 16 residues. The V end was cut by 0 bases, the J end by 3 bases, with 14 bases between. The CDR3 nucleotides read TGTGCCAGCAGTTTATCACCCCCGCCCCGGCACACTGAAGCTTTCTTT. This encodes CASSLSPPPRHTEAFF.

V is TRBV7-9 and J is TRBJ2-1, with unresolved D. Germline-derived CDR1 and CDR2 are SEHNR and FQNEAQ (reference sequence). Trimming took 5 bases from V and 6 from J, leaving 8 bases between them. This CDR3 contains 12 residues. This CDR3 reads CASSPTRNEQFF. The DNA of the CDR3 is TGTGCCAGCAGCCCGACGCGCAATGAGCAGTTCTTC.

The V call is TRBV29-1, the J call TRBJ1-1; possibly TRBD1 for D (6 bases). Germline CDR1 reads SQVTM; CDR2 reads ANQGSEA. V shed 7 bases and J shed 3 bases, with 12 bases lying between them. This CDR3 contains 12 residues. CDR3 loop: CSAGAWDTEAFF. Here the CDR3 DNA reads TGCAGCGCAGGGGCCTGGGACACTGAAGCTTTCTTT.

This clone was observed a single time. The J gene is TRBJ2-7, the V gene TRBV6-5, with 12 bases identical to TRBD2. The V gene end was trimmed by 4 bases and the J gene end by 4 bases; junction bases not matched to a gene: 5. The CDR3 consists of 15 residues. Germline CDR1 is MNHEY and CDR2 is SVGAGI. The CDR3 spells CASSSSSGRGYEQYF. CDR3 nucleotide sequence: TGTGCCAGCAGTTCATCTAGCGGGAGGGGGTACGAGCAGTACTTC.

The chain couples TRBV6-1 to TRBJ2-1; D possibly matches TRBD1 or TRBD2 (5 bases each). Germline lookup yields CDR1 MNHNS and CDR2 SASEGT. The CDR3 is 15 amino acids. With 3 bases removed from V and 0 bases from J, the gap between germline ends came to 9 bases. CDR3 protein: CASSEGTTSYNEQFF. DNA for the CDR3: TGTGCCAGCAGTGAGGGGACCACCTCCTACAATGAGCAGTTCTTC.

Details on this clone: Other nucleotide sequences in the sample specify the same CDR3. The rearrangement uses TRBV18 and TRBJ1-4; D might be TRBD1 (6 bases). This CDR3 is 14 amino acids long. V was shortened by 2 bases and J by 6 bases, with 10 bases between the two germline ends. Germline CDR1 reads KGHSH; CDR2 reads LQKENI. The CDR3, as DNA: TGTGCCAGCTCACCAAGGGACACCCATGAAAAACTGTTTTTT. Translation: CASSPRDTHEKLFF. Together with reference TRBV18 and TRBJ1-4, the CDR3 gives the full variable domain: NAGVMQNPRHLVRRRGQEARLRCSPMKGHSHVYWYRQLPEEGLKFMVYLQKENIIDESGMPKERFSAEFPKEGPSILRIQQVVRGDSAAYFCASSPRDTHEKLFFGSGTQLSVL.